The next 19 T cell receptor beta chains were all read from a single sample in a study of regulatory T cells in long-lasting Graves disease. Time point noted: persistent/refractory GD, antithyroid drugs over 5 years with positive TRAb. PBMC-extracted RNA yielded the TCR library. In building TCR beta libraries, iRepertoire HTBI primers were used together with Arm-PCR of CDR3 regions. TCRdb reprocessed the multiplex PCR reads via MiXCR and lists one record per CDR3 protein. The sample comprises approximately 400,000 distinct CDR3 sequences, around 24% of which are singletons, and about 26% rests with the top ten. The material sequenced was peripheral blood mononuclear cells (PBMCs), taken when the disease was refractory, from a patient treated with antithyroid drugs. The receptors were sampled from a female donor with Graves disease.

The chain recombines TRBV10-3 with TRBJ2-2, with 11 nucleotides matching TRBD1. The V and J ends lost 3 bases and 6 bases, in that order; junction bases with no gene match: 21. Per the germline V gene, CDR1 is ENHRY and CDR2 is SYGVKD. The CDR3 sequence is 21 residues long. In nucleotides, the CDR3 is TGTGCCATCAGTGACCCCCCTTTCGGACAGGGGGCGGCGGTAGCCTCCGGGGAGCTGTTTTTT. Protein: CAISDPPFGQGAAVASGELFF.

This clonotype was seen many times. The chain links TRBV6-1 to TRBJ2-7; 12 nucleotides line up with TRBD2. The germline V gene encodes CDR1 MNHNS and CDR2 SASEGT. The length of the CDR3 is 14 residues. The V gene end was trimmed by 5 bases and the J gene end by 3 bases; junction bases not matched to a gene: 2. The CDR3 DNA reads TGTGCCAGCAGTAAACTAGCGGGAGGCTACGAGCAGTACTTC. Amino acid sequence: CASSKLAGGYEQYF.

The CDR3 protein is CASSLAGGNGNTIYF. The CDR3 bases are TGTGCCAGCAGCTTGGCTGGGGGCAATGGAAACACCATATATTTT. The chain recombines TRBV5-4 with TRBJ1-3, with a possible D match to TRBD1 (6 bases). Germline CDR1 and CDR2: SGHNT and YYREEE (reference sequence). CDR3 length: 15 residues. V was shortened by 0 bases and J by 3 bases, with 10 bases between the two germline ends.

This clonotype turned up a few times. The chain carries TRBV20-1 and TRBJ2-7; the D is unclear. From germline, CDR1 is DFQATT and CDR2 SNEGSKA (reference sequence). The CDR3 loop spans 18 amino acids. Trimming pared 3 bases from V and 3 bases from J, leaving 27 bases between. The chain's CDR3 is CSASIRASRSWLNYEQYF. CDR3 DNA sequence: TGCAGTGCTAGTATTAGGGCTTCTCGGTCCTGGCTAAACTACGAGCAGTACTTC.

This clonotype occurred a few times. V and J are TRBV5-1 and TRBJ1-1; D perhaps matches TRBD1 (5 bases). The CDR3 extends over 16 amino acids. The germline CDR1 and CDR2 sequences are SGHRS and YFSETQ. V lost 0 bases, J lost 1 base, and 13 bases lay in between. CDR3 sequence (DNA): TGCGCCAGCAGCTTGGCTCACGGGGCTCGGAACACTGAAGCTTTCTTT. Its protein is CASSLAHGARNTEAFF.

The chain combines TRBV14 with TRBJ1-2, with D possibly being TRBD1 (5 bases). CDR3 length equals 16 residues. V lost 4 bases and J lost 6, with 21 bases in between. From germline, CDR1 is SGHDN and CDR2 FVKESK. The DNA of the CDR3 is TGTGCCAGCAGCCGATCCGGGGCGAAGACCCCTCATGGCTACACCTTC. Protein product: CASSRSGAKTPHGYTF.

Only a few counts were recorded for this clonotype. A much more abundant neighbour one base away suggests this may be a read error. In nucleotides, the CDR3 is TGTGCCAGCGGGGGGGGGGCCAGTCCCTACGAGCAGTACTTC. It yields the protein CASGGGASPYEQYF. The chain uses TRBV2 and TRBJ2-7; tentatively, D is TRBD2 (7 bases). The CDR3 totals 14 residues. Trimming cost V 8 bases and J 2 bases, with 16 bases left between them. Looked up from germline, CDR1 is SNHLY and CDR2 is FYNNEI. The full variable domain, completed using reference TRBV2 and TRBJ2-7, is EPEVTQTPSHQVTQMGQEVILRCVPISNHLYFYWYRQILGQKVEFLVSFYNNEISEKSEIFDDQFSVERPDGSNFTLKIRSTKLEDSAMYFCASGGGASPYEQYFGPGTRLTVT.

This clonotype has a handful of counts. This chain links TRBV9 with TRBJ1-4; 8 bases match TRBD1. With 0 bases clipped from V and 4 bases from J, the junction kept 5 bases outside the gene matches. From germline, CDR1 is SGDLS and CDR2 YYNGEE. CDR3 length equals 16 residues. The CDR3 region has the DNA TGTGCCAGCAGCGTAGGGGGGACAGGTCTTAATGAAAAACTGTTTTTT. Protein: CASSVGGTGLNEKLFF.

This clonotype was seen many times. The chain links TRBV2 to TRBJ1-5; D is uncertain. The V gene lost 2 bases and the J gene lost 9 bases, with 11 bases spanning the gap. This CDR3 has 13 amino acids. Germline V gene sequence: CDR1 SNHLY, CDR2 FYNNEI. CDR3 residues: CASSERLRWPQHF. The CDR3, as DNA: TGTGCCAGCAGTGAAAGACTCAGATGGCCCCAGCATTTT.

This clonotype was counted a single time. The CDR3 DNA reads as TGTGCCAGCAGCTTCCTCCGGATGACAGGGTCCTATAATTCACCCCTCCACTTT. As protein: CASSFLRMTGSYNSPLHF. J is TRBJ1-6 and V is TRBV7-8; the match to TRBD1 covers 7 bases. The germline gives CDR1 SGHVS, CDR2 FQNEAQ. This CDR3 has 18 residues. V shed 3 bases and J 1 base; nucleotides not matched to a gene: 9. The full variable domain, with the rest looked up from reference TRBV7-8 and TRBJ1-6, is GAGVSQSPRYKVAKRGQDVALRCDPISGHVSLFWYQQALGQGPEFLTYFQNEAQLDKSGLPSDRFFAERPEGSVSTLKIQRTQQEDSAVYLCASSFLRMTGSYNSPLHFGNGTRLTVT.

This clonotype has just one count. Since the CDR3 does not end with the conserved phenylalanine or tryptophan, this likely comes from a read error. V usage is TRBV11-2 and J usage is TRBJ2-2; D is ambiguous. V shed 5 bases and J shed 13 bases, with 20 bases lying between them. This CDR3 has 14 residues. Germline V gives CDR1 SGHAT, CDR2 FQNNGV. In nucleotides, the CDR3 is TGTGCCAGCAGCCAAGACGCTCGCGGCCTCGGGCTGTTTTCT. Its translation: CASSQDARGLGLFS.

This clonotype has ten or more counts. The rearrangement uses TRBV2 and TRBJ2-7; 9 bases line up with TRBD1. This CDR3 contains 13 residues. Germline values: CDR1 SNHLY, CDR2 FYNNEI. The junction had 3 bases not matched to a gene; V was cut back by 6 bases and J by 3 bases. The chain's CDR3 is CASRGTGIYEQYF. The CDR3 coding sequence is TGTGCCAGCAGGGGGACAGGGATCTACGAGCAGTACTTC.

This clonotype showed up just a few times. This sequence joins TRBV6-1 and TRBJ2-1, with unresolved D. This CDR3 has 11 residues. Deletions cut 8 bases from V and 8 bases from J, with 10 bases between. Looked up from germline, CDR1 is MNHNS and CDR2 is SASEGT. DNA for the CDR3: TGTGCCAGCGTCTATCGGGATGAGCAGTTCTTC. Protein product: CASVYRDEQFF.

This clonotype was observed many times. V usage is TRBV7-6 and J usage is TRBJ1-1, with a weak D call TRBD1 (5 bases). The CDR3 length is 15 residues. The germline V gene has CDR1 SGHVS and CDR2 FNYEAQ. V was cut by 1 base and J by 1 base, with 10 bases left in between. The CDR3 DNA reads as TGTGCCAGCAGCTTAGAACCTACAGGGAACACTGAAGCTTTCTTT. This translates into CASSLEPTGNTEAFF.

This clonotype came up a few times. V gene TRBV6-1 combines with J gene TRBJ1-1, with D uncertain. Between the trimmed V and J ends, which lost 5 bases and 7 bases, there was a span of 17 bases. Germline assignment: CDR1 MNHNS and CDR2 SASEGT. This CDR3 region has 14 residues. In DNA form, the CDR3 reads TGTGCCAGCAGTCAAAAGGACGGATTAGATGAAGCTTTCTTT. Amino acid sequence: CASSQKDGLDEAFF.

This clonotype has just a few counts. The chain carries TRBV6-1 and TRBJ1-2; D may be TRBD1 (6 bases). V dropped 7 bases and J dropped 4 bases, with 10 bases sitting between them. CDR3 size: 12 residues. From germline, CDR1 is MNHNS and CDR2 SASEGT. Here the CDR3 reads CASNRVGYGYTF. The CDR3, as DNA: TGTGCCAGCAACAGGGTTGGCTATGGCTACACCTTC.

The chain uses TRBV7-8 and TRBJ2-7, with 8 bases matching TRBD2. Germline loops: CDR1 SGHVS, CDR2 FQNEAQ. The V and J ends lost 6 bases and 6 bases, in that order; junction bases with no gene match: 10. The CDR3 covers 14 residues. CDR3 in amino acids: CASRGGRGAGEQYF. The DNA of the CDR3 is TGTGCCAGCAGAGGGGGGCGGGGGGCTGGCGAGCAGTACTTC.

The chain couples TRBV5-1 to TRBJ1-1; 9 bases match TRBD1. This CDR3 region has 15 residues. Per the germline V gene, CDR1 is SGHRS and CDR2 is YFSETQ. J lost 4 bases, V lost 4 bases, and 8 bases had no gene match. The DNA for the CDR3 is TGCGCCAGCAGCCAGAGACAGGGGGATCCCACTGAAGCTTTCTTT. It yields the protein CASSQRQGDPTEAFF.

This chain uses TRBV11-2 with TRBJ2-2, with TRBD1 as a possible D gene (6 bases). The CDR3 spans 15 residues. Germline V gene data show CDR1 as SGHAT and CDR2 as FQNNGV. V shed 5 bases and J shed 7 bases, with 17 bases lying between them. The CDR3 loop reads CASSQGTQPSGELFF. In DNA form, the CDR3 reads TGTGCCAGCAGCCAGGGGACCCAACCCAGCGGGGAGCTGTTTTTT.